Sequencing of this T cell receptor beta chain was carried out in a study of tumor-infiltrating lymphocytes in primary liver carcinoma. Study overall: The cohort consisted of patients whose primary liver carcinoma was surgically resected. Study-wide points: Each sample was bulk and unsorted; consequently, CD4+ and CD8+ repertoires were not compared.

The investigators made TCR beta cDNA from about 500 ng total RNA, using a constant-region primer. For TCR beta, libraries were produced by three nested multiplex PCR rounds using slightly modified ARM-PCR. PCR rounds one and two used TRBV1-TRBV30 forward primers with a C-beta reverse primer for 10 cycles each. TCRdb independently ran MiXCR on the multiplex PCR reads; one entry per CDR3 protein. Here the sample spans 250,000 to 400,000 distinct CDR3 sequences, 50% to 70% being singletons. In addition to blood RNA drawn from unsorted whole blood, germline DNA was extracted. Collected before surgery were about 3.7 milliliters of peripheral blood. Germline lookup yields CDR1 SGHAT and CDR2 FQNNGV. This CDR3 is built from 14 residues. This clonotype came up once. Antigen unknown. Sequence at one end of the junction differs from germline and may be a read error.

The sequence derives from a man aged 40-49 years with primary liver carcinoma and hepatitis B virus infection. The chain has TRBV11-2 and TRBJ2-5, with D possibly matching TRBD1 (6 bases). The sequencing input was peripheral blood. CDR3 DNA sequence: TGTACCAGCAGCATACGTGGGGGCGGAGAGACCCAGTACTTC. Translated: CTSSIRGGGETQYF.